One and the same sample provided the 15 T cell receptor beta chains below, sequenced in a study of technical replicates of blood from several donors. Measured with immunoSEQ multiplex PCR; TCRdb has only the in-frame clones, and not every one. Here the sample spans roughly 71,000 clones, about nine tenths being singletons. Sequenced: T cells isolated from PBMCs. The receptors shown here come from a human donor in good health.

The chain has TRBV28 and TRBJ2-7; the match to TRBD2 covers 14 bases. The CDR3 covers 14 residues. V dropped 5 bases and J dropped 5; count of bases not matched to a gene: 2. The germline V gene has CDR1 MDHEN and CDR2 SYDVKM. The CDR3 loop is CASSQGLAGDEQYF. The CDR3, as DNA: TGTGCCAGCAGTCAGGGACTAGCGGGAGACGAGCAGTACTTC.

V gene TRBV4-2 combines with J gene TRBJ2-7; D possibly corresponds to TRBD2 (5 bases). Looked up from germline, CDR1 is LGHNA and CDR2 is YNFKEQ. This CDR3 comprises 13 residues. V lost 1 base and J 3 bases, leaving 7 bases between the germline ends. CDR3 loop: CASSQGTYYEQYF. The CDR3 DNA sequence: TGTGCCAGCAGCCAAGGGACTTACTACGAGCAGTACTTC.

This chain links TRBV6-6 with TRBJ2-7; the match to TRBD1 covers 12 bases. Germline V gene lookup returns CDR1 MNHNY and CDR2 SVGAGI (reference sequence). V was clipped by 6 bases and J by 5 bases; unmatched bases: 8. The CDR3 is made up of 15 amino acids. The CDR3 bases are TGTGCCAGCAGCCTAAGGGACAGGGGGCTGAACGAGCAGTACTTC. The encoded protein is CASSLRDRGLNEQYF.

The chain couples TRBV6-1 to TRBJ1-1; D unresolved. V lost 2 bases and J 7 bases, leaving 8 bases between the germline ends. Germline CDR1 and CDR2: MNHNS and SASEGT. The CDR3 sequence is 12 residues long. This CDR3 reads CASSESVGEAFF. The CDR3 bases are TGTGCCAGCAGTGAATCGGTCGGTGAAGCTTTCTTT.

The CDR3 DNA reads TGTGCCAGTAGTATGGGGAGGCTACAAGAGACCCAGTACTTC. This sequence encodes CASSMGRLQETQYF. The rearrangement joins TRBV19 to TRBJ2-5; tentatively, D is TRBD2 (6 bases). Germline CDR1 and CDR2: LNHDA and SQIVND (reference sequence). Deletions cut 3 bases from V and 2 bases from J, with 10 bases between. The CDR3 has 14 amino acids.

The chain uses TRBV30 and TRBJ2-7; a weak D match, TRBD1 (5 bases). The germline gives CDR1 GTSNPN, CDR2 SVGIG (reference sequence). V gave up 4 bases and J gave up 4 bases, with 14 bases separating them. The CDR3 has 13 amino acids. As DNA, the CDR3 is TGTGCCTGGATCGAAAGGGGTGGGTACGAGCAGTACTTC. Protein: CAWIERGGYEQYF.

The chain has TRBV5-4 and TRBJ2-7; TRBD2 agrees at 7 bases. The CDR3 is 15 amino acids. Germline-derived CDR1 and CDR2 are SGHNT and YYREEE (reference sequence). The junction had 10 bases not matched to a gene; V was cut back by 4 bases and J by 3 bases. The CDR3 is CASSDARGDHYEQYF. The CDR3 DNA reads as TGTGCCAGCAGCGACGCTCGGGGGGACCACTACGAGCAGTACTTC.

The chain's CDR3 is CASSQAGQTEAFF. As DNA, the CDR3 is TGTGCCAGTAGTCAGGCGGGGCAGACTGAAGCTTTCTTT. The chain combines TRBV19 with TRBJ1-1; weak D call: TRBD1 (5 bases). The V and J ends lost 5 bases and 5 bases respectively, with 12 bases between them. Germline V gene sequence: CDR1 LNHDA, CDR2 SQIVND (reference sequence). CDR3 size: 13 residues.

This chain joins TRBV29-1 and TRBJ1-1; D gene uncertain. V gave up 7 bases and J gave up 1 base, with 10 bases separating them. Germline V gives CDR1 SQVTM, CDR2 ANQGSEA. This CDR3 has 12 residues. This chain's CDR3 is CSAKHPNTEAFF. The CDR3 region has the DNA TGCAGCGCGAAGCATCCGAACACTGAAGCTTTCTTT.

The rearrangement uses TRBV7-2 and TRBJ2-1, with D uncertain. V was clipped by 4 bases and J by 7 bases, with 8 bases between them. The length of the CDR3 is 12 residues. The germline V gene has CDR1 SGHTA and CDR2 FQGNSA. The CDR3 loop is CASSSYTNEQFF. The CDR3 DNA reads TGTGCCAGCAGCTCCTATACGAATGAGCAGTTCTTC. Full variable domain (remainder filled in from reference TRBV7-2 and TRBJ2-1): GAGVSQSPSNKVTEKGKDVELRCDPISGHTALYWYRQSLGQGLEFLIYFQGNSAPDKSGLPSDRFSAERTGGSVSTLTIQRTQQEDSAVYLCASSSYTNEQFFGPGTRLTVL.

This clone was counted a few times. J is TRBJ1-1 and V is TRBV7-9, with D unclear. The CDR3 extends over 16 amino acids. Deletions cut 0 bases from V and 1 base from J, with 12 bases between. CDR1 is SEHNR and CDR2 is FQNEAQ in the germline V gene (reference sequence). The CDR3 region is CASSLALQLRNTEAFF. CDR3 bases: TGTGCCAGCAGCTTAGCGCTGCAACTAAGGAACACTGAAGCTTTCTTT. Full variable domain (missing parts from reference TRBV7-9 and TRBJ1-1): DTGVSQNPRHKITKRGQNVTFRCDPISEHNRLYWYRQTLGQGPEFLTYFQNEAQLEKSRLLSDRFSAERPKGSFSTLEIQRTEQGDSAMYLCASSLALQLRNTEAFFGQGTRLTVV.

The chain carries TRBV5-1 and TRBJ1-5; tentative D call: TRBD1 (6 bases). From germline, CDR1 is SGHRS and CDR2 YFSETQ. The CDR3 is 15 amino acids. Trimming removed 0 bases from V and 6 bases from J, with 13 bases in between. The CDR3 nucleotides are TGCGCCAGCAGCTTGGAGTCAGGGGACGGTCAGCCCCAGCATTTT. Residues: CASSLESGDGQPQHF.

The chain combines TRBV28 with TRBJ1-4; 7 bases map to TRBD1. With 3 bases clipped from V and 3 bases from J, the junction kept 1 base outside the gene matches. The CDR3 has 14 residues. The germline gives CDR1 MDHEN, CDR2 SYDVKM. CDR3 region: CASSFGTANEKLFF. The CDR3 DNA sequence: TGTGCCAGCAGTTTTGGGACAGCTAATGAAAAACTGTTTTTT. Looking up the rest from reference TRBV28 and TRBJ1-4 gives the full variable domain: DVKVTQSSRYLVKRTGEKVFLECVQDMDHENMFWYRQDPGLGLRLIYFSYDVKMKEKGDIPEGYSVSREKKERFSLILESASTNQTSMYLCASSFGTANEKLFFGSGTQLSVL.

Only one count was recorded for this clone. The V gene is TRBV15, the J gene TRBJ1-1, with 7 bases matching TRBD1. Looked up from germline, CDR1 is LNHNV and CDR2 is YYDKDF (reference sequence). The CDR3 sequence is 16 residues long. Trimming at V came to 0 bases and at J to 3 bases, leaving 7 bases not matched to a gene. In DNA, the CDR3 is TGTGCCACCAGCAGAGATAGGGGGCAGTTGGACACTGAAGCTTTCTTT. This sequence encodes CATSRDRGQLDTEAFF. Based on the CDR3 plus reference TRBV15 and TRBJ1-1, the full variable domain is DAMVIQNPRYQVTQFGKPVTLSCSQTLNHNVMYWYQQKSSQAPKLLFHYYDKDFNNEADTPDNFQSRRPNTSFCFLDIRSPGLGDTAMYLCATSRDRGQLDTEAFFGQGTRLTVV.

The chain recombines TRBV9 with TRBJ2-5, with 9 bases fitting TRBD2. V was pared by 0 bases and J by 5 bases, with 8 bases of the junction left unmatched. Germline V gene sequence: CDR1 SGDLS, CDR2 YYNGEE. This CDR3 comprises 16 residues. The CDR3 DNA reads TGTGCCAGCAGCGTAGATGGGCGGGAGGGGGAGGAGACCCAGTACTTC. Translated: CASSVDGREGEETQYF.